This entry is about one T cell receptor beta chain. This sample is part of a study of technical replicates of blood from several donors. Here immunoSEQ multiplex PCR was the method, and the copy in TCRdb shows in-frame clones only, minus some. Of about 93,000 clones in the sample, 95% are singletons; the top ten hold about 0.25%. The specimen was T cells isolated from PBMCs. The sequence was collected from a human donor in good health.

DNA of the CDR3: TGCGCCAGCAGCCAAGCTCAGGGCTACGAGCAGTACTTC. Translating it yields CASSQAQGYEQYF. The chain recombines TRBV4-1 with TRBJ2-7, with D maybe TRBD1 (5 bases). The CDR3 runs to 13 residues. V lost 1 base, J lost 3 bases, and 7 bases lay in between. Germline V gene lookup returns CDR1 MGHRA and CDR2 YSYEKL.